This is a list of T cell receptor beta chains from one sample in a study of cytomegalovirus exposure and HLA in healthy donors. TCRdb's table, derived via immunoSEQ multiplex PCR, lists solely in-frame clones and lacks some. This table has over 130,000 clones, 70% to 85% appearing once. Sequenced: PBMCs. Every receptor here comes from a man aged 25-45 years in good health and CMV-seropositive. Both conserved end residues are part of each CDR3. D genes are given only for firm matches. Size is stated for part of the rows, as once, few or many counts, or as a class when the clone is expanded.

CDR3aa,CDR3nt,abundance,len,j_gene,d_gene,v_gene
CASSPDRYPTYEQYF,TGTGCCAGCAGCCCGGACAGGTATCCGACCTACGAGCAGTACTTC,-,15,TRBJ2-7,TRBD1,TRBV6-5
CSVLAGGGTDTQYF,TGCAGCGTCCTCGCGGGGGGCGGGACAGATACGCAGTATTTT,-,14,TRBJ2-3,TRBD2,TRBV29-1
CAWSDNWGPGANVLTF,TGTGCCTGGAGTGACAATTGGGGCCCTGGGGCCAACGTCCTGACTTTC,once,16,TRBJ2-6,-,TRBV30
CASSYSRDYTGELFF,TGTGCCAGCAGTTACTCCAGGGACTACACCGGGGAGCTGTTTTTT,-,15,TRBJ2-2,-,TRBV6-5
CASSEAGTGWNYGYTF,TGTGCCAGCAGTGAAGCTGGGACAGGGTGGAACTATGGCTACACCTTC,-,16,TRBJ1-2,TRBD1,TRBV6-1
CASGPLNQPQHF,TGTGCCAGCGGGCCCCTGAATCAGCCCCAGCATTTT,-,12,TRBJ1-5,-,TRBV28
CASSIQGTDTQYF,TGTGCCAGTAGTATACAGGGGACAGATACGCAGTATTTT,-,13,TRBJ2-3,-,TRBV19
CASTSGFPSSEQFF,TGTGCCAGCACCTCAGGGTTTCCGAGCAGTGAGCAGTTCTTC,-,14,TRBJ2-1,-,TRBV9
CASSSFPGQDYNEQFF,TGCGCCAGCAGTTCTTTTCCGGGACAGGACTACAATGAGCAGTTCTTC,-,16,TRBJ2-1,TRBD1,TRBV5-1
CASSSHKGAADEQYF,TGTGCCAGCAGTTCCCATAAGGGAGCGGCAGACGAGCAGTACTTC,-,15,TRBJ2-7,-,TRBV27
CASSVGESAINPQYF,TGTGCCAGCAGCGTAGGGGAGTCGGCCATAAACCCGCAGTATTTT,-,15,TRBJ2-3,-,TRBV9
CASSYAQGGSYEQYF,TGTGCCAGCAGTTACGCACAGGGGGGTTCCTACGAGCAGTACTTC,-,15,TRBJ2-7,TRBD1,TRBV6-6
CASSRTGYEQYF,TGTGCCAGCAGCAGGACGGGATACGAGCAGTACTTC,-,12,TRBJ2-7,-,TRBV5-6
CVRLLMGGLGETQYF,TGTGTCAGATTACTCATGGGGGGGCTTGGGGAGACCCAGTACTTC,-,15,TRBJ2-5,-,TRBV7-5
CASSLVPSGSSYEQYF,TGTGCCAGCAGTTTAGTGCCTAGCGGGAGTTCCTACGAGCAGTACTTC,-,16,TRBJ2-7,TRBD2,TRBV28
CASSYRANSYEQYF,TGTGCCAGCAGCTACAGGGCAAACTCCTACGAGCAGTACTTC,-,14,TRBJ2-7,-,TRBV5-6
CASSPGGGTGELFF,TGCGCCAGCAGCCCAGGGGGAGGCACCGGGGAGCTGTTTTTT,-,14,TRBJ2-2,-,TRBV5-1
CASSSTEEAFF,TGTGCCAGCTCATCGACAGAAGAAGCTTTCTTT,-,11,TRBJ1-1,-,TRBV18
CASSLAGGRTGELFF,TGTGCCAGCAGTTTAGCGGGGGGCAGGACCGGGGAGCTGTTTTTT,-,15,TRBJ2-2,TRBD2,TRBV28
CASSKPGTSGGKEQFF,TGCGCCAGCAGCAAACCCGGGACTAGCGGGGGAAAGGAGCAGTTCTTC,-,16,TRBJ2-1,TRBD2,TRBV5-1
CASRSRRDSSYEQYF,TGTGCCAGCAGAAGCCGGCGGGACAGTTCCTACGAGCAGTACTTC,-,15,TRBJ2-7,-,TRBV6-1
CASSGDWNTGELFF,TGCGCCAGCAGCGGGGACTGGAACACCGGGGAGCTGTTTTTT,-,14,TRBJ2-2,-,TRBV5-1
CASSVGEYGYTF,TGTGCCAGCAGCGTCGGAGAGTATGGCTACACCTTC,-,12,TRBJ1-2,-,TRBV28
CASSPLQGTSYNEQFF,TGTGCCAGCTCACCGCTACAGGGGACCTCCTACAATGAGCAGTTCTTC,-,16,TRBJ2-1,TRBD1,TRBV18
CASSFLVRGDGQPQHF,TGTGCCAGCAGTTTCCTAGTCAGGGGAGACGGCCAGCCCCAGCATTTT,-,16,TRBJ1-5,-,TRBV28
CASSLGGWVAPRYNEQFF,TGTGCCAGCAGCTTAGGCGGCTGGGTAGCCCCACGATACAATGAGCAGTTCTTC,-,18,TRBJ2-1,-,TRBV11-2
CAISGELVGNEQFF,TGTGCCATCAGTGGGGAGCTAGTAGGGAATGAGCAGTTCTTC,-,14,TRBJ2-1,-,TRBV10-3
CASSRSGLDTQYF,TGTGCCAGCAGCAGGAGCGGGTTAGATACGCAGTATTTT,-,13,TRBJ2-3,-,TRBV7-3